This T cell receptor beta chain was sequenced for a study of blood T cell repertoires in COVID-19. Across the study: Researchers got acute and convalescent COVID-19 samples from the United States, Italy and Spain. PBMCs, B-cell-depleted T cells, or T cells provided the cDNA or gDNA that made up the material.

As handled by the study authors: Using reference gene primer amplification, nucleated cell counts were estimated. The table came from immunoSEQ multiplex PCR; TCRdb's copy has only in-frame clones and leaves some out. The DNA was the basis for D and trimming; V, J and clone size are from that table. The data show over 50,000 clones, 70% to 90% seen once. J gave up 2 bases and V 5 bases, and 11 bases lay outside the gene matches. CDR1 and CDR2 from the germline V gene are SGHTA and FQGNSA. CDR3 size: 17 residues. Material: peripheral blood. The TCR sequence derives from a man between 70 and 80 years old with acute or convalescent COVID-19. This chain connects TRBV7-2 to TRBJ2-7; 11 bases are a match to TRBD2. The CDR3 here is CASSLGLAGPSTYEQYF. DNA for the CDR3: TGTGCCAGCAGCCTCGGACTAGCGGGTCCTTCTACCTACGAGCAGTACTTC.